Listed below are T cell receptor beta chains from one sample, sequenced in a study of T cells in Graves' hyperthyroidism and ophthalmopathy. TCRdb re-called the multiplex PCR reads through MiXCR, storing one row per CDR3 protein. The repertoire holds a few hundred thousand distinct CDR3 sequences, with 20% to 25% as singletons. What was sequenced was blood. These TCRs come from a middle-aged man with Graves' hyperthyroidism. Both conserved end residues are part of each CDR3. Fields, in order: V gene, J gene, D gene, CDR3 length, clone size, CDR3 DNA, CDR3 protein. The D gene is left open where the match is weak. A row's size may be missing; if present it is once, few, many or a size class.

>TRBV11-2|TRBJ2-7|TRBD2|15|.
TGTGCCAGCACCATTAGCGGGGCGGGATCCTACGAGCAGTACTTC
CASTISGAGSYEQYF
>TRBV11-3|TRBJ2-2|TRBD2|17|few
TGTGCCAGCAGCCCCCGATGGGCGCGGGAGTACACCGGGGAGCTGTTTTTT
CASSPRWAREYTGELFF
>TRBV28|TRBJ2-6|.|14|.
TGTGCCACCCAGGGGGGTACTGGGGCCAACGTCCTGACTTTC
CATQGGTGANVLTF
>TRBV2|TRBJ2-3|TRBD1|18|.
TGTGCCAGCAGTGAGGACCCGCCGGGACAGGGTCCCACAGATACGCAGTATTTT
CASSEDPPGQGPTDTQYF
>TRBV2|TRBJ2-2|.|14|few
TGTGCCAGCATTCAGAACCAGGGAACCGGGGAGCTGTTTTTT
CASIQNQGTGELFF
>TRBV5-1|TRBJ2-3|.|17|.
TGCGCCAGCAGCCTTGGAGCAGTATCCGTTCTCACAGATACGCAGTATTTT
CASSLGAVSVLTDTQYF
>TRBV5-6|TRBJ2-3|.|14|few
TGTGCCAGCAGCCAGGAGTCCCGCACAGATACGCAGTATTTT
CASSQESRTDTQYF
>TRBV5-1|TRBJ2-7|TRBD2|18|few
TGCGCCAGCTTGGCCGCAGGGTATAGCGGGGGACCCTACTACGAGCAGTACTTC
CASLAAGYSGGPYYEQYF
>TRBV18|TRBJ2-7|.|16|few
TGTGCCAGCTCACCGGATCTGGGGGGCATCTCCTACGAGCAGTACTTC
CASSPDLGGISYEQYF
>TRBV28|TRBJ2-7|.|13|many
TGTGCCAGCACTCTGTCAGGGCCCAACGAGCAGTACTTC
CASTLSGPNEQYF
>TRBV5-1|TRBJ1-2|.|16|.
TGCGCCAGCAGCTTGGCCCCCCGGGGGGGATCGGGTGGCTACACCTTC
CASSLAPRGGSGGYTF
>TRBV2|TRBJ2-7|TRBD2|16|.
TGTGCCAGCAGTGCCCCTAGCGGGAGAGGGACCTACGAGCAGTACTTC
CASSAPSGRGTYEQYF
>TRBV5-1|TRBJ1-2|.|14|.
TGCGCCAGCAGTCAAGGGGATGCAAGTTATGGCTACACCTTC
CASSQGDASYGYTF
>TRBV30|TRBJ1-5|.|14|.
TGTGCCTGGAGTGTAGGGCAGAGCAATCAGCCCCAGCATTTT
CAWSVGQSNQPQHF
>TRBV3-1|TRBJ2-1|.|13|few
TGTGCCAGCAGCTGGGGGGGGGGCCAAGAGCAGTTCTTC
CASSWGGGQEQFF
>TRBV10-3|TRBJ1-2|.|14|few
TGTGCCATCACTCAACAGGGTCCTAACTATGGCTACACCTTC
CAITQQGPNYGYTF
>TRBV11-3|TRBJ2-1|.|12|few
TGTGCCAGCAGCCCCCCCCCTGGCCAGCAGTTCTTC
CASSPPPGQQFF
>TRBV7-9|TRBJ1-3|.|16|.
TGTGCCAGCAGAGGGGAGCGTCCAAGCTCTGGAAACACCATATATTTT
CASRGERPSSGNTIYF
>TRBV7-9|TRBJ2-1|.|13|many
TGTGCCAGCAGCCCGGCGACGGGTCATGAGCAGTTCTTC
CASSPATGHEQFF
>TRBV2|TRBJ2-2|.|13|.
TGTGCCAGCCTCCTACCGAACACCGGGGAGCTGTTTTTT
CASLLPNTGELFF
>TRBV18|TRBJ2-1|TRBD1|16|few
TGTGCCAGCTCACCACCGGGACAGGGTATTGTCAATGAGCAGTTCTTC
CASSPPGQGIVNEQFF
>TRBV12-3/TRBV12-4|TRBJ2-7|.|14|.
TGTGCCAGCAGTTTCAGGGAAATCTACTACGAGCAGTACTTC
CASSFREIYYEQYF
>TRBV6-5|TRBJ2-7|TRBD2|16|.
TGTGCCAGCAGTTCCTCGACTAGCGGGAGGGCCTACGAGCAGTACTTC
CASSSSTSGRAYEQYF
>TRBV10-3|TRBJ2-3|.|13|many
TGTGCCGCCAGCGGGTCGGCCACAGATACGCAGTATTTT
CAASGSATDTQYF
>TRBV5-1|TRBJ2-7|.|12|.
TGCGCCAGCAGCTCCGGGGCTTCGGAGCAGTACTTC
CASSSGASEQYF
>TRBV6-2/TRBV6-3|TRBJ2-1|TRBD2|17|.
TGTGCCAGCAGTACCTCTAGCGGGAGGGCCAGTTTGTATGAGCAGTTCTTC
CASSTSSGRASLYEQFF
>TRBV29-1|TRBJ2-1|TRBD2|14|.
TGCAGCGTTGAAGGGACTAGCGCTTACAATGAGCAGTTCTTC
CSVEGTSAYNEQFF
>TRBV28|TRBJ2-7|.|14|few
TGTGCCAGCACCCTCGGGGGCAGGTCCTACGAGCAGTACTTC
CASTLGGRSYEQYF
>TRBV6-1|TRBJ2-1|TRBD2|11|.
TGTGCCAGCAGCGTAGCGGGAGGGCGGTTCTTC
CASSVAGGRFF
>TRBV2|TRBJ2-1|TRBD2|14|.
TGTGCCAGCAGTGTTAGCGGGAAATACAATGAGCAGTTCTTC
CASSVSGKYNEQFF
>TRBV6-4|TRBJ1-1|.|15|many
TGTGCCAGCAGTCCCTTCTCAGGATGGGGTACTGAAGCTTTCTTT
CASSPFSGWGTEAFF
>TRBV5-1|TRBJ2-1|.|14|.
TGCGCCAGCAGCCCCGGGACTTTCGGCGATGAGCAGTTCTTC
CASSPGTFGDEQFF
>TRBV11-2|TRBJ2-7|.|14|many
TGTGCCAGCAGCCGGGGACTGGTCTCCTACGAGCAGTACTTC
CASSRGLVSYEQYF
>TRBV5-1|TRBJ2-7|TRBD1|14|many
TGCGCCAGCAGCTTGGGGACAGGCCTGCGGGAGCAGTACTTC
CASSLGTGLREQYF
>TRBV11-2|TRBJ1-6|.|15|.
TGTGCCAGCAGCCGGGGGGGGGGCCCAAATTCACCCCTCCACTTT
CASSRGGGPNSPLHF
>TRBV5-1|TRBJ2-2|.|15|.
TGCGCCAGCAGCTTGAATGGGCCTTGGACCGGGGAGCTGTTTTTT
CASSLNGPWTGELFF
>TRBV6-2/TRBV6-3|TRBJ1-1|TRBD1|17|.
TGTGCCAGCAGGAGAGGACAGGCGACCCTGATGAACACTGAAGCTTTCTTT
CASRRGQATLMNTEAFF
>TRBV29-1|TRBJ2-7|TRBD2|20|.
TGCAGCGTTGGGAAGGGATTATACGCCGGGACTAGCGGATTCATCTACGAGCAGTACTTC
CSVGKGLYAGTSGFIYEQYF
>TRBV28|TRBJ2-3|TRBD1|15|few
TGTGCCAGCAGACAACAGGGGGCAAGCACAGATACGCAGTATTTT
CASRQQGASTDTQYF
>TRBV10-3|TRBJ2-7|.|18|few
TGTGCCAGCAGCTTAGAGCAGGGGGTACGGGGGGCCCGCTACGAGCAGTACTTC
CASSLEQGVRGARYEQYF